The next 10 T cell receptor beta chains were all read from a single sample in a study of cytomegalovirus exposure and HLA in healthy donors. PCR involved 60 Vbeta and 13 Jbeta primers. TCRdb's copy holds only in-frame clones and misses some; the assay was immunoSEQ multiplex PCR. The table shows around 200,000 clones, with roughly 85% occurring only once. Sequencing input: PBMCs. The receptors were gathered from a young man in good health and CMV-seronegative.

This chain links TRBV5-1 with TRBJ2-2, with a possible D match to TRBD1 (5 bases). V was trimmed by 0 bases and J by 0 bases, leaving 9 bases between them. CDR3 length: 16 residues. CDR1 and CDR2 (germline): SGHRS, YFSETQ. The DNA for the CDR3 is TGCGCCAGCAGCTTGGGCGACAGTACGAACACCGGGGAGCTGTTTTTT. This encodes CASSLGDSTNTGELFF.

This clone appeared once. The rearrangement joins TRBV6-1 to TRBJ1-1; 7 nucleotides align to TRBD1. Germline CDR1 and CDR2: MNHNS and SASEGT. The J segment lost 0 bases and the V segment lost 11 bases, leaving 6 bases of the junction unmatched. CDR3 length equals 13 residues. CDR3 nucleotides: TGTGCCGGTGGGGGACAGTTGAACACTGAAGCTTTCTTT. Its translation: CAGGGQLNTEAFF.

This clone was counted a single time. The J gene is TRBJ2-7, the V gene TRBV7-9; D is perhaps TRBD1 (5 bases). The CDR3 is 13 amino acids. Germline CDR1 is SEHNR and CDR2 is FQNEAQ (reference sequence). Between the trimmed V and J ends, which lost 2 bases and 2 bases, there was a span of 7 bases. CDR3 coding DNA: TGTGCCAGCAGCTTAATACAGGCCTACGAGCAGTACTTC. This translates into CASSLIQAYEQYF.

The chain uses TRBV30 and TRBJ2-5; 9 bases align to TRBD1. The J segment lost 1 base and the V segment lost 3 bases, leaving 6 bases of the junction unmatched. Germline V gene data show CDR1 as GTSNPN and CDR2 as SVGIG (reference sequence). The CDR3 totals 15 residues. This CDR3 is CAWRGDRERQETQYF. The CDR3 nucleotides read TGTGCCTGGAGGGGGGACAGGGAACGCCAAGAGACCCAGTACTTC.

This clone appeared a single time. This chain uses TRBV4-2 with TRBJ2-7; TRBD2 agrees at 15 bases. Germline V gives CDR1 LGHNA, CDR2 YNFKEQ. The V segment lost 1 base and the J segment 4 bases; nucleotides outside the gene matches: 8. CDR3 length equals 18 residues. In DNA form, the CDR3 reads TGTGCCAGCAGCCAAGGGGATTGGACTAGCGGGGGGGGGTACGAGCAGTACTTC. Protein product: CASSQGDWTSGGGYEQYF.

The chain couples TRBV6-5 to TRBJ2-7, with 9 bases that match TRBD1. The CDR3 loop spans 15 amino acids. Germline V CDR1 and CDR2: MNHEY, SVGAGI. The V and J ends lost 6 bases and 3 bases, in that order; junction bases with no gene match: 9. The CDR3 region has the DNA TGTGCCAGCAGCACAGGGGGCCCGGGTGGCTACGAGCAGTACTTC. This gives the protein CASSTGGPGGYEQYF.

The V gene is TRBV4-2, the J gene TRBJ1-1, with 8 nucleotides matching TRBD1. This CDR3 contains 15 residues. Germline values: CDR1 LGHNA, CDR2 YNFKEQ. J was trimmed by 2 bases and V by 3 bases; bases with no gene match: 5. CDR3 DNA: TGTGCCAGCAGCCACCGACAGGGGACTAACACTGAAGCTTTCTTT. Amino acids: CASSHRQGTNTEAFF.

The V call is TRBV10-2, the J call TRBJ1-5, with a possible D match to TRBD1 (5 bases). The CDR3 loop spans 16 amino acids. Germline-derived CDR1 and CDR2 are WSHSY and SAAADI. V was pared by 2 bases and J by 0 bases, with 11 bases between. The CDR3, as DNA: TGCGCCAGCAGTGAGACCGCAGACAGTAGCAATCAGCCCCAGCATTTT. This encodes CASSETADSSNQPQHF.

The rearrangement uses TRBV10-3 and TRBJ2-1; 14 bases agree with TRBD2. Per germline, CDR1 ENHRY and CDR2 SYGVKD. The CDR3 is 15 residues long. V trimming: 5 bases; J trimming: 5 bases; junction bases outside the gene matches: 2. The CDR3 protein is CAISPTSGRDNEQFF. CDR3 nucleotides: TGTGCCATCAGTCCGACTAGCGGGAGGGACAATGAGCAGTTCTTC.

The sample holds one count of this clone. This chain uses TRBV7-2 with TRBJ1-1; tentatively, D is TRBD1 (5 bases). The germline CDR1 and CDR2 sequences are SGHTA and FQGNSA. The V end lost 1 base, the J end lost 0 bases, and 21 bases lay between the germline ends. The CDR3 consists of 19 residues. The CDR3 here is CASSLEGRGIGHLNTEAFF. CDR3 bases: TGTGCCAGCAGCTTAGAGGGGCGGGGAATTGGGCACTTGAACACTGAAGCTTTCTTT.